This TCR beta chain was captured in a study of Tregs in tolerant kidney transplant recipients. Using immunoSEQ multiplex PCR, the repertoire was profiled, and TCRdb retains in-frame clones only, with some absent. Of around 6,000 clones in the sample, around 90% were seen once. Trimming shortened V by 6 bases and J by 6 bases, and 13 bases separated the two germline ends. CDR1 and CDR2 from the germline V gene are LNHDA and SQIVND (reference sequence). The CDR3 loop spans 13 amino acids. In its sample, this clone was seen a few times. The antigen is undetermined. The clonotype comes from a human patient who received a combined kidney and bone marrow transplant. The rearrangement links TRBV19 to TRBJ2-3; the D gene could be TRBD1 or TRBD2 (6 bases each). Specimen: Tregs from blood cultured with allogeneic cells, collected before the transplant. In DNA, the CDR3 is TGTGCCAGTAGGATTGGAGGGGGGGATACGCAGTATTTT. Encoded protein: CASRIGGGDTQYF.